The entry below describes one TCR beta chain. Trimming removed 3 bases from V and 3 bases from J, with 18 bases in between. The CDR3 length is 16 residues. CDR1 is MGHDK and CDR2 is SYGVNS in the germline V gene. The data originate from a study of blood T cell repertoires in COVID-19. Some clones are missing from TCRdb's copy, which holds only in-frame ones; the method was immunoSEQ multiplex PCR. The repertoire holds roughly 150,000 clones, with 84% as singletons. The source is a man aged 50 to 59 in a cohort exposed to, infected with or recovered from COVID-19 (not recorded which). The V call is TRBV25-1, the J call TRBJ2-7; D might be TRBD1 (7 bases). Sequences were obtained from PBMCs or T cells enriched from blood (not recorded which). CDR3 DNA sequence: TGTGCCAGCAGTGACTCTGACAGGGAGGAGTTCTACGAGCAGTACTTC. Translating gives CASSDSDREEFYEQYF.